Reported below is one TCR beta chain. Antigen: not known. CDR3 size: 14 residues. Germline CDR1 and CDR2: SGHDT and YYEEEE. Trimming left V 1 base short and J 5 bases short, with 10 bases between. This sample was taken from a study of cytomegalovirus exposure and HLA in healthy donors. A multiplex PCR was run with 60 Vbeta primers and 13 Jbeta primers. Only in-frame clones appear in the TCRdb table, and some are missing; sequencing was by immunoSEQ multiplex PCR. Of roughly 110,000 clones listed, approximately 80% are singletons. Findings of the study overall: Other equally common chains were less clonally expanded than HLA-associated TCR beta chains, a later analysis showed.

The J gene is TRBJ1-5, the V gene TRBV5-6; the D gene is possibly TRBD1 (6 bases). The sample comprised PBMCs. This TCR was sampled from a woman in her 40s in good health and CMV-seropositive. The CDR3 reads CASSLKQGYQPQHF. CDR3 nucleotides: TGTGCCAGCAGCTTGAAACAGGGCTATCAGCCCCAGCATTTT.